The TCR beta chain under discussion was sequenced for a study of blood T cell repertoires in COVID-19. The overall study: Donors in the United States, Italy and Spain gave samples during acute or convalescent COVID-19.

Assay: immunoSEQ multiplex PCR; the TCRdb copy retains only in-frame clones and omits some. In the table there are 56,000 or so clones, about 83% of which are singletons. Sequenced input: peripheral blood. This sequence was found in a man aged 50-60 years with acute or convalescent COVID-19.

The CDR3, as DNA: TGTGCCAGCAGTGTGGAGGGGCTGAACTATGGCTACACCTTC. Translating gives CASSVEGLNYGYTF. The J gene is TRBJ1-2, the V gene TRBV2; tentative D call: TRBD1 (5 bases). This CDR3 spans 14 amino acids. Germline loops: CDR1 SNHLY, CDR2 FYNNEI. Trimming left V 4 bases short and J 2 bases short, with 11 bases between.